The TCR beta chain under discussion was sequenced for a study of somatic mutations in cytotoxic T cells in rheumatoid arthritis. Study context: After diagnosis, patient blood (about 27 ml EDTA) was drawn right away, before any treatment was given. Study results and limitations: Unknown were the antigen targets of the expanded CD8+ clones. In rheumatoid arthritis patients, unlike healthy controls, CD8+ clonality rose with age.

In regard to this clone: Its antigen is not identified.

Clones were sequenced by immunoSEQ multiplex PCR, and TCRdb holds only the in-frame ones, with some missing. Altogether several thousand clones are present, about four fifths being singletons, with the ten largest covering roughly 4.5%. Trimming took off 4 bases at V and 5 bases at J, with 28 bases between the two ends. This CDR3 is built from 19 residues. Germline V gene lookup returns CDR1 SGDLS and CDR2 YYNGEE. The origin of this receptor is an adult with rheumatoid arthritis. The V and J genes are TRBV9 and TRBJ2-1, with a weak D call TRBD2 (6 bases). Sequenced sample: CD8+ T cells sorted from blood. This chain's CDR3 is CASSHTNSIAEGRHNEQFF. The DNA for the CDR3 is TGTGCCAGCAGCCATACAAATTCCATAGCGGAGGGACGGCACAATGAGCAGTTCTTC.